This T cell receptor (beta chain) emerged from a study of cytomegalovirus exposure and HLA in healthy donors. Primers for the PCR totalled 60 Vbeta and 13 Jbeta. Sequenced by immunoSEQ multiplex PCR; TCRdb stores in-frame clones only, minus some. The sample includes 250,000 to 350,000 clones, about 80% of them seen just once. Details on this clone: Antigen unknown.

General study findings and limits: For most subjects, TCR beta sequences were reported to predict HLA-A and HLA-B alleles with accuracy. Across HLA loci, a later analysis found differing TCR association rates, with DRB1 most and HLA-C fewest.

This clonotype originated in a girl aged 2 to 9 in good health and CMV-seronegative. The specimen was PBMCs.

Here the CDR3 DNA reads TGTGCCAGTAGTATAGTGTATGGGACTGCCTACGAGCAGTACTTC. Translated: CASSIVYGTAYEQYF. The chain carries TRBV19 and TRBJ2-7; D possibly corresponds to TRBD2 (6 bases). The CDR3 sequence is 15 residues long. The germline V and J ends were trimmed by 1 base and 2 bases, with 12 bases remaining between them. CDR1 is LNHDA, CDR2 SQIVND, per germline (reference sequence).